The clone carrying this T cell receptor beta chain showed up many times. Trimming removed 5 bases from V and 1 base from J; junction bases left unmatched: 6. This CDR3 is 17 amino acids long. The germline V gene has CDR1 MDHEN and CDR2 SYDVKM. Ophthalmopathy patients showed a Clinical Activity Score of at least 3, NOSPECS grade of at least 4 and duration under 3 months. Amplified TCR beta CDR3 regions derived from RNA transcripts. Using the HTBI primer set, a first-round RT-PCR was run on the TCR CDR3. TCRdb reanalysed the multiplex PCR reads using MiXCR and keeps one entry per CDR3 protein. The profile covers 300,000 to 350,000 distinct CDR3 sequences, with less than 20% appearing a single time and 15% to 19% taken by the ten largest. The entry originates in a study of T cells in Graves' hyperthyroidism and ophthalmopathy. The wider study: The authors collected peripheral blood at initial diagnosis, before any treatment.

The rearrangement joins TRBV28 to TRBJ2-6; 9 bases agree with TRBD1. What was sequenced was blood. This TCR was sampled from a woman aged 40 to 50 with Graves' ophthalmopathy. The DNA for the CDR3 is TGTGCCAGCAGTGGACCGGGACAGGGATCTGGGGCCAACGTCCTGACTTTC. It encodes CASSGPGQGSGANVLTF.